These 22 T cell receptor beta chains originate from one sample sequenced in a study of cytomegalovirus exposure and HLA in healthy donors. 13 Jbeta primers and 60 Vbeta primers were used for the PCR. Measured with immunoSEQ multiplex PCR; TCRdb has only the in-frame clones, and not every one. Altogether some 130,000 clones are present, around 80% being singletons, with the ten largest covering 1.4% to 1.5%. The sequenced sample consisted of PBMCs. The receptors derive from a female donor in good health and CMV-seronegative.

This chain joins TRBV13 and TRBJ1-3; 7 bases agree with TRBD1. This CDR3 is built from 16 residues. V trimming: 4 bases; J trimming: 2 bases; junction bases outside the gene matches: 8. Germline CDR1 reads PRHDT; CDR2 reads FYEKMQ (reference sequence). The CDR3 reads CASSSHRGFTGNTIYF. The CDR3 DNA sequence: TGTGCCAGCAGCTCCCACAGGGGATTCACTGGAAACACCATATATTTT. The full variable domain, its missing parts supplied by reference TRBV13 and TRBJ1-3, is AAGVIQSPRHLIKEKRETATLKCYPIPRHDTVYWYQQGPGQDPQFLISFYEKMQSDKGSIPDRFSAQQFSDYHSELNMSSLELGDSALYFCASSSHRGFTGNTIYFGEGSWLTVV.

This clone turned up a few times. V and J are TRBV19 and TRBJ2-3, with 10 bases lining up with TRBD2. The germline V gene has CDR1 LNHDA and CDR2 SQIVND (reference sequence). The CDR3 runs 19 residues. V was pared by 2 bases and J by 0 bases, with 11 bases of the junction left unmatched. The CDR3 sequence: CASSIRLAGRVSSTDTQYF. DNA for the CDR3: TGTGCCAGTAGTATAAGACTAGCGGGTCGAGTTTCTAGCACAGATACGCAGTATTTT.

This clone was observed a handful of times. The chain joins TRBV28 to TRBJ2-2; 10 nucleotides align to TRBD2. Germline CDR1 and CDR2: MDHEN and SYDVKM. The CDR3 consists of 17 residues. V lost 3 bases to trimming and J lost 5 bases; unmatched junction nucleotides: 9. Here the CDR3 DNA reads TGTGCCAGCAGTTTTAGGCTAGCGGGAGAGCGGACCGGGGAGCTGTTTTTT. Translating gives CASSFRLAGERTGELFF.

The CDR3 region is CASRAGYFGYTF. In DNA, the CDR3 is TGTGCCAGCCGTGCGGGGTACTTTGGCTACACCTTC. V usage is TRBV6-5 and J usage is TRBJ1-2, with D uncertain. Looked up from germline, CDR1 is MNHEY and CDR2 is SVGAGI. Trimming pared 8 bases from V and 7 bases from J, leaving 14 bases between. The CDR3 contains 12 residues.

The chain couples TRBV4-3 to TRBJ1-1; TRBD1 might be the D (6 bases). Trimming pared 5 bases from V and 1 base from J, leaving 8 bases between. The germline CDR1 and CDR2 sequences are LGHNA and YSLEER. The CDR3 runs 13 residues. CDR3: CASSYRENTEAFF. For the CDR3, the DNA is TGCGCCAGCAGCTACAGGGAGAACACTGAAGCTTTCTTT.

The chain employs TRBV28 and TRBJ1-3; D gene uncertain. The CDR3 is 14 amino acids. Germline CDR1 reads MDHEN; CDR2 reads SYDVKM. Trimming removed 7 bases from V and 0 bases from J, with 10 bases in between. The CDR3: CASTAPSSGNTIYF. The CDR3 nucleotides are TGTGCCAGCACAGCGCCGAGCTCTGGAAACACCATATATTTT.

This clone was picked up a small number of times. The genes are TRBV4-1 and TRBJ2-7; 12 nucleotides line up with TRBD2. The CDR3 consists of 15 residues. CDR1 MGHRA and CDR2 YSYEKL come from the germline V gene. Trimming cost V 4 bases and J 3 bases; bases outside gene matches: 4. CDR3 sequence reads: CASSPGLAGNYEQYF. For the CDR3, the DNA is TGCGCCAGCAGCCCGGGACTAGCGGGCAACTACGAGCAGTACTTC.

The V call is TRBV5-1, the J call TRBJ2-1, with 9 bases matching TRBD2. Per germline, CDR1 SGHRS and CDR2 YFSETQ. Trimming cost V 2 bases and J 4 bases; bases outside gene matches: 7. This CDR3 is built from 16 residues. The CDR3 loop is CASSFIAGVAYNEQFF. For the CDR3, the DNA is TGCGCCAGCAGCTTTATAGCGGGAGTGGCATACAATGAGCAGTTCTTC.

The chain joins TRBV5-1 to TRBJ2-6; D is perhaps TRBD1 (5 bases). Germline CDR1 SGHRS, CDR2 YFSETQ. The V end was cut by 2 bases, the J end by 0 bases, with 15 bases between. This CDR3 contains 18 residues. The CDR3 reads CASSFYPLDSSGANVLTF. The CDR3 coding sequence is TGCGCCAGCAGCTTCTATCCTCTTGACAGCTCTGGGGCCAACGTCCTGACTTTC.

J is TRBJ2-2 and V is TRBV6-5; D gene ambiguous. The CDR3 extends over 11 amino acids. Trimming cost V 6 bases and J 7 bases, with 6 bases left between them. CDR1 is MNHEY, CDR2 SVGAGI, per germline. In nucleotides, the CDR3 is TGTGCCAGCAGAACAAACGGGGAGCTGTTTTTT. Translated: CASRTNGELFF.

V and J are TRBV4-1 and TRBJ1-5; TRBD1 is a possible D gene (5 bases). CDR3 length: 17 residues. V dropped 4 bases and J dropped 0 bases, with 16 bases sitting between them. Germline CDR1 reads MGHRA; CDR2 reads YSYEKL. The CDR3 nucleotides are TGCGCCAGCAGCCCAAGCGAAGACAGATTTAGCAATCAGCCCCAGCATTTT. Translated: CASSPSEDRFSNQPQHF.

The rearrangement uses TRBV28 and TRBJ2-1, with D maybe TRBD2 (5 bases). V was pared by 5 bases and J by 7 bases, with 15 bases between. The CDR3 loop spans 14 amino acids. Germline-derived CDR1 and CDR2 are MDHEN and SYDVKM. This CDR3 is CASSRPARGNEQFF. The CDR3 DNA reads TGTGCCAGCAGTAGACCGGCCCGGGGTAATGAGCAGTTCTTC.

The rearrangement uses TRBV30 and TRBJ1-2; the D is unclear. The V gene's germline CDR1 is GTSNPN and CDR2 SVGIG (reference sequence). Trimming removed 0 bases from V and 7 bases from J, with 9 bases in between. The CDR3 is 12 amino acids. CDR3 protein: CAWSVQFLGYTF. CDR3 DNA sequence: TGTGCCTGGAGTGTACAGTTTCTTGGCTACACCTTC.

The J gene is TRBJ1-1, the V gene TRBV7-8; D uncertain. The V end was cut by 1 base, the J end by 1 base, with 10 bases between. The V gene's germline CDR1 is SGHVS and CDR2 FQNEAQ. The CDR3 contains 15 residues. DNA for the CDR3: TGTGCCAGCAGCTTAGAGCGGTTAACGAACACTGAAGCTTTCTTT. Protein product: CASSLERLTNTEAFF. Together with reference TRBV7-8 and TRBJ1-1, the CDR3 gives the full variable domain: GAGVSQSPRYKVAKRGQDVALRCDPISGHVSLFWYQQALGQGPEFLTYFQNEAQLDKSGLPSDRFFAERPEGSVSTLKIQRTQQEDSAVYLCASSLERLTNTEAFFGQGTRLTVV.

Turning to this clone: Its ends do not fully match the called genes, so a read error is possible. The genes are TRBV7-9 and TRBJ2-7; D unresolved. Germline CDR1 reads SEHNR; CDR2 reads FQNEAQ (reference sequence). This CDR3 contains 12 residues. The CDR3 DNA reads TGTGCCGGCAGCTTAGATAACAGTCCTCAGTACTTC. Encoded protein: CAGSLDNSPQYF. Full variable domain (missing parts from reference TRBV7-9 and TRBJ2-7): DTGVSQNPRHKITKRGQNVTFRCDPISEHNRLYWYRQTLGQGPEFLTYFQNEAQLEKSRLLSDRFSAERPKGSFSTLEIQRTEQGDSAMYLCAGSLDNSPQYFGPGTRLTVT.

This clone has only one observation. The CDR3 DNA is TGTGCCAGCAGCGGGCTCGGGGGTAACTATGGCTACACCTTC. Its protein is CASSGLGGNYGYTF. The chain combines TRBV5-4 with TRBJ1-2, with D possibly TRBD1 on 5 matching bases. CDR3 length equals 14 residues. Germline lookup yields CDR1 SGHNT and CDR2 YYREEE (reference sequence). Between the trimmed V and J ends, which lost 4 bases and 1 base, there was a span of 11 bases.

The chain recombines TRBV29-1 with TRBJ2-1; 9 positions match TRBD1. V lost 2 bases and J lost 8; bases outside the gene matches: 19. Looked up from germline, CDR1 is SQVTM and CDR2 is ANQGSEA. The CDR3 is 18 amino acids. The CDR3 loop reads CSVESLLGTGFSGDEQFF. For the CDR3, the DNA is TGCAGCGTTGAATCTCTATTGGGGACAGGGTTTTCTGGCGATGAGCAGTTCTTC.

About this clone: Distinct nucleotide sequences in the sample also encode this CDR3. The chain combines TRBV30 with TRBJ1-5; the match to TRBD1 covers 7 bases. The CDR3 is 13 amino acids. V lost 1 base, J lost 4 bases, and 1 base stayed unmatched. Germline CDR1 and CDR2: GTSNPN and SVGIG (reference sequence). The CDR3 is CAWSGQGNQPQHF. The CDR3 nucleotides read TGTGCCTGGAGTGGACAGGGAAATCAGCCCCAGCATTTT.

This clone was counted a single time. The chain couples TRBV4-1 to TRBJ1-5; 7 bases are shared with TRBD1. There are 17 residues in the CDR3. Germline values: CDR1 MGHRA, CDR2 YSYEKL. Trimming removed 0 bases from V and 4 bases from J; junction bases left unmatched: 9. In nucleotides, the CDR3 is TGCGCCAGCAGCCAAGATACCCGGACAGGTTCAAATCAGCCCCAGCATTTT. This sequence encodes CASSQDTRTGSNQPQHF.

The chain employs TRBV5-1 and TRBJ2-6, with D possibly being TRBD1 (5 bases). The length of the CDR3 is 15 residues. Looked up from germline, CDR1 is SGHRS and CDR2 is YFSETQ. V lost 2 bases and J lost 2, with 8 bases in between. CDR3 protein: CASSLGVPGANVLTF. DNA for the CDR3: TGCGCCAGCAGCTTAGGGGTCCCTGGGGCCAACGTCCTGACTTTC. Filled out from reference TRBV5-1 and TRBJ2-6, the complete variable domain reads KAGVTQTPRYLIKTRGQQVTLSCSPISGHRSVSWYQQTPGQGLQFLFEYFSETQRNKGNFPGRFSGRQFSNSRSEMNVSTLELGDSALYLCASSLGVPGANVLTFGAGSRLTVL.

The chain employs TRBV6-6 and TRBJ2-3; maybe TRBD2 (5 bases). The CDR3 sequence is 15 residues long. CDR1 and CDR2 (germline): MNHNY, SVGAGI (reference sequence). The V end was cut by 0 bases, the J end by 4 bases, with 11 bases between. For the CDR3, the DNA is TGTGCCAGCAGTTACTCGAGTGGGAGCCCAGATACGCAGTATTTT. Translating gives CASSYSSGSPDTQYF.

This clone came up once. CDR3 protein: CASSLKATAGLATDTQYF. The CDR3 bases are TGTGCCAGCAGCTTGAAGGCTACCGCCGGACTGGCCACAGATACGCAGTATTTT. This chain links TRBV5-4 with TRBJ2-3, with a tentative D call TRBD2 (5 bases). Germline V CDR1 and CDR2: SGHNT, YYREEE (reference sequence). This CDR3 is 18 amino acids long. Trimming took off 1 base at V and 2 bases at J, with 20 bases between the two ends.